This TCR beta chain was identified during a study of T cell responses to AZD1222 COVID-19 vaccine. Points from the study as a whole: Mostly white British, mostly female donors; authors suggested clonal diversity may be underestimated. The study found Spike-specific TCR breadth and depth rose after two AZD1222 doses. Only a handful of AZD1222 recipients, five to seven in all, had baseline seropositivity.

CDR3 length equals 14 residues. V shed 3 bases, J shed 7 bases, and the junction held 7 bases outside the gene matches. Germline V CDR1 and CDR2: GTSNPN, SVGIG (reference sequence). Assay: immunoSEQ multiplex PCR; the TCRdb copy retains only in-frame clones and omits some. The sample contains 150,000 to 250,000 clones, approximately 89% of which appear only once. Turning to this clone: The antigen is undetermined.

The sequence was collected from an adult who received the AZD1222 COVID-19 vaccine. The input for sequencing was peripheral blood, taken 28 days after the second AZD1222 dose. The chain combines TRBV30 with TRBJ1-5; 9 positions agree with TRBD1. CDR3: CAWRDRGPGQPQHF. CDR3 sequence (DNA): TGTGCCTGGAGGGACAGGGGTCCGGGACAGCCCCAGCATTTT.